What follows is one T cell receptor beta chain and its context. The sample has other DNA sequences that encode this CDR3 too. Study processing details: Quantification of nucleated cells was approximated via reference gene primer amplification. The data were produced by immunoSEQ multiplex PCR, yet TCRdb's version contains in-frame clones alone and is incomplete. The V and J calls and clone size come from that table; D and trimming were worked out from the DNA. The table includes around 300,000 clones, 85% to 90% detected once. These data originate in a study of blood T cell repertoires in COVID-19. The wider study: Both acute and convalescent COVID-19 samples were obtained from the United States, Italy and Spain. PBMCs, B-cell-depleted T cells, or T cells provided the cDNA or gDNA that made up the material.

The CDR3 extends over 12 amino acids. Germline CDR1 and CDR2: SGDLS and YYNGEE. The germline V and J ends were trimmed by 2 bases and 5 bases, with 4 bases remaining between them. Sample: peripheral blood. This chain links TRBV9 with TRBJ2-2; D uncertain. The receptor comes from a woman aged 40 to 50 with acute or convalescent COVID-19. CDR3 in amino acids: CASSVRTGELFF. The CDR3 coding sequence is TGTGCCAGCAGCGTCCGGACCGGGGAGCTGTTTTTT.